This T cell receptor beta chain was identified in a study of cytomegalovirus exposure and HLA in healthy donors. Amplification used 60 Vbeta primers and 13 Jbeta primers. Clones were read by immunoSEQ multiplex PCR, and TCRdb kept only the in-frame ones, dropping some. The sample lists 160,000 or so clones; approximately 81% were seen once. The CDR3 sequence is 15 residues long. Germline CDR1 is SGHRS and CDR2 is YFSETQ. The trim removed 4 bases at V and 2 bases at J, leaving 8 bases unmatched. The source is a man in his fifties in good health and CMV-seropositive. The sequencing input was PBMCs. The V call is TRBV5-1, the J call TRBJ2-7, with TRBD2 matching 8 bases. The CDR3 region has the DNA TGCGCCAGCAGCGTGAGCGGGGGCTCGACCTACGAGCAGTACTTC. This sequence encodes CASSVSGGSTYEQYF.